This entry is about one T cell receptor beta chain. The data were obtained in a study of Tregs in tolerant kidney transplant recipients. Data came from immunoSEQ multiplex PCR; TCRdb stores just in-frame clones and leaves some out. There are some 110,000 clones in the sample; about 90% occur only once, and roughly 0.63% lies in the top ten. Unstimulated Tregs (CD4+CD25+CD127-) and CD4+CD25- non-Tregs were sorted from PBMCs. V gave up 4 bases and J gave up 1 base, with 17 bases separating them. The germline CDR1 and CDR2 sequences are SGHNT and YYREEE (reference sequence). CDR3 length: 16 amino acids. This sequence originates from a human donor in good health. The sequencing input was CD4+ T cells from blood. This chain uses TRBV5-4 with TRBJ2-5; tentatively, D is TRBD2 (6 bases). CDR3 sequence reads: CASSRWREQTQETQYF. Written as DNA, the CDR3 is TGTGCCAGCAGCCGCTGGCGGGAACAAACCCAAGAGACCCAGTACTTC. The whole variable domain, filled in from reference TRBV5-4 and TRBJ2-5, reads ETGVTQSPTHLIKTRGQQVTLRCSSQSGHNTVSWYQQALGQGPQFIFQYYREEENGRGNFPPRFSGLQFPNYSSELNVNALELDDSALYLCASSRWREQTQETQYFGPGTRLLVL.